This TCR beta chain is from a study of human T cells and chemical hapten exposure. The time point is: patch test 2, 6 weeks after DPC sensitization. Treatment defined: therapeutic diphenylcyclopropenone sensitization with weekly scalp DPC. J was trimmed by 5 bases and V by 4 bases; bases with no gene match: 6. Germline-derived CDR1 and CDR2 are LNHDA and SQIVND (reference sequence). The CDR3 spans 16 residues. A single record per CDR3 protein comes from TCRdb applying MiXCR to the RACE reads. The table shows about 84,000 distinct CDR3 sequences, with less than 11% occurring only once. The specimen was whole blood, collected in connection with sensitization to the hapten diphenylcyclopropenone (DPC). This clonotype originated in a woman between 50 and 59 years old with alopecia areata. Some clones in this sample may be carry-over from other donors' samples. The chain uses TRBV19 and TRBJ2-2, with 11 bases identical to TRBD2. The CDR3 DNA follows: TGTGCCAGTAGTACACTAGCGGGAGTCACAACCGGGGAGCTGTTTTTT. Translated: CASSTLAGVTTGELFF.